The sequence of this T cell receptor (beta chain) was determined in a study of CXCR3-negative and CXCR3-positive naive CD8 T cells. Background on the study: Per library, roughly 1.6 +/- 0.3 million reads; 130 million to 150 million TRB reads overall. Study outcomes and limitations: Whereas memory cells differed, naive CXCR3-negative and CXCR3-positive cells shared similar TRBV-TRBJ usage. Comparably high diversity was seen in both naive subsets, and much lower diversity in memory CD8+ cells. A higher hydrophobicity marked the TRB CDR3s of CXCR3-positive naive cells versus CXCR3-negative naive cells.

Among CD8+ T cells, naive ones were CD45RO-CCR7+CD27+CD95-. Turning to this clonotype: Its antigen is unknown.

Via 5' RACE with UMI labels, TRB cDNA libraries were prepared. TCRdb re-called the 5' RACE reads and shows each CDR3 protein once, DNA omitted. This table holds roughly 100,000 distinct CDR3 sequences. Germline V CDR1 and CDR2: SNHLY, FYNNEI. This CDR3 has 13 residues. This chain uses TRBV2 with TRBJ2-3. This clonotype was sampled from a human donor in good health. Some clones in this sample may be carry-over from other donors' samples. Sample: naive CXCR3+ CD8+ T cells from blood. Regarding subset: CD45RO-CCR7+CD27+CD95- naive CD8+ T cells expressing CXCR3 (TNR3+). The CDR3 region is CASSDGRTHTQYF.